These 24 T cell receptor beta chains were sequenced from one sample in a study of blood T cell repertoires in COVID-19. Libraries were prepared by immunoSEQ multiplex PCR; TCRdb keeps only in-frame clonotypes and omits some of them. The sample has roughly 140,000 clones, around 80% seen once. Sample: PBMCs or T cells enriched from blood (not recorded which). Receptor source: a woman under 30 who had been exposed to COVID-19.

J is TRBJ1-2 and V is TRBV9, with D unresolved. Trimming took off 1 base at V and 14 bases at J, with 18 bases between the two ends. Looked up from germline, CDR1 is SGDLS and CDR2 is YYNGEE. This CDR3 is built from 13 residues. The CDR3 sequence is CASSVHPKKPGTF. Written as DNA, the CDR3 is TGTGCCAGCAGCGTACACCCTAAAAAACCGGGTACCTTC.

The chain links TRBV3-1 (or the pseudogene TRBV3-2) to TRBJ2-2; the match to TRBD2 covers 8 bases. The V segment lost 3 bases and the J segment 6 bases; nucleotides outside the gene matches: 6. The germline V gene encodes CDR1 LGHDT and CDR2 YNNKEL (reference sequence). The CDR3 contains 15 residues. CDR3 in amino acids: CASSQGLVSAGELFF. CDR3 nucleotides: TGTGCCAGCAGCCAGGGACTAGTCTCGGCCGGGGAGCTGTTTTTT.

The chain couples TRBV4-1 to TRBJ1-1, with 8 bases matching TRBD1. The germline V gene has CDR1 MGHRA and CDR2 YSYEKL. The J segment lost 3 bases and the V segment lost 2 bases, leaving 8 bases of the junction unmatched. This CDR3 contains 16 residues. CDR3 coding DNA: TGCGCCAGCAGCCAACGGACAGGGTGGAAAGACACTGAAGCTTTCTTT. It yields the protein CASSQRTGWKDTEAFF.

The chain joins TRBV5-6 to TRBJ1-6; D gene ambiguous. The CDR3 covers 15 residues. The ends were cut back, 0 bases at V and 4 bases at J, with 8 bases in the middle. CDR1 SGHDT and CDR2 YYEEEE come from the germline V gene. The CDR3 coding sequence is TGTGCCAGCAGCTTGGAACAGCCTTATAATTCACCCCTCCACTTT. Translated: CASSLEQPYNSPLHF.

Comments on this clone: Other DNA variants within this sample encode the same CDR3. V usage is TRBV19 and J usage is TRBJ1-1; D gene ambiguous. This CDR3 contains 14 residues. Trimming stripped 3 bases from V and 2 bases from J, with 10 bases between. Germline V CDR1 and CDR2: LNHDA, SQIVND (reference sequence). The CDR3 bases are TGTGCCAGTAGTATTAGTACGGTCAACACTGAAGCTTTCTTT. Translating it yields CASSISTVNTEAFF.

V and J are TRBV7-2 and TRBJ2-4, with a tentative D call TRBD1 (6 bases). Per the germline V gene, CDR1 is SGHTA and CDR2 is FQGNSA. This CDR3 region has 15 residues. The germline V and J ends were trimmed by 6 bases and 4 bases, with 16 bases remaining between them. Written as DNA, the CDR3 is TGTGCCAGCAGGGGGTTCGGACAGCCAAAAAACATTCAGTACTTC. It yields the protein CASRGFGQPKNIQYF.

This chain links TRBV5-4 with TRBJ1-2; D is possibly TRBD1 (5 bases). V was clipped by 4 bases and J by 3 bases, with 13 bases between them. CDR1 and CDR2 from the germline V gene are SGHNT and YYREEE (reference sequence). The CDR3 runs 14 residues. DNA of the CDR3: TGTGCCAGCAGCAGGACCGGGACTTACTATGGCTACACCTTC. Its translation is CASSRTGTYYGYTF. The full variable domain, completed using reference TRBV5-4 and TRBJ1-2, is ETGVTQSPTHLIKTRGQQVTLRCSSQSGHNTVSWYQQALGQGPQFIFQYYREEENGRGNFPPRFSGLQFPNYSSELNVNALELDDSALYLCASSRTGTYYGYTFGSGTRLTVV.

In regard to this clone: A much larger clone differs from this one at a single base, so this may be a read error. CDR3 sequence: CASNYSASGRYEQYF. The CDR3 region has the DNA TGTGCCAGCAATTACTCTGCTAGCGGGAGGTACGAGCAGTACTTC. V and J are TRBV6-5 and TRBJ2-7, with 11 bases lining up with TRBD2. The CDR3 spans 15 residues. The germline V gene encodes CDR1 MNHEY and CDR2 SVGAGI.

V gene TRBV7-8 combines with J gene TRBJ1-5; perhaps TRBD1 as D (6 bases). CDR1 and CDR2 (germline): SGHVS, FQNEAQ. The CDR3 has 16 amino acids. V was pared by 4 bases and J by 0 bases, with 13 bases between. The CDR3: CASSSGQIYSNQPQHF. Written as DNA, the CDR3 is TGTGCCAGCAGCTCCGGACAGATCTATAGCAATCAGCCCCAGCATTTT.

The CDR3 sequence: CATSGAGQGFYGYTF. The CDR3 DNA sequence: TGTGCCACCAGTGGGGCGGGACAGGGCTTCTATGGCTACACCTTC. V gene TRBV24-1 combines with J gene TRBJ1-2; 9 bases map to TRBD1. The V gene's germline CDR1 is KGHDR and CDR2 SFDVKD. The CDR3 is 15 amino acids. The V segment lost 5 bases and the J segment 4 bases; nucleotides outside the gene matches: 7.

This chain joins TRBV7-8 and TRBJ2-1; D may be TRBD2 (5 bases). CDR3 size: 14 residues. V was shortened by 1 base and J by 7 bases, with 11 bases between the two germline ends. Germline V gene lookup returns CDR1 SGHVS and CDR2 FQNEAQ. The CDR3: CASSLGGSVNEQFF. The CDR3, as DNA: TGTGCCAGCAGCTTAGGTGGGAGTGTGAATGAGCAGTTCTTC.

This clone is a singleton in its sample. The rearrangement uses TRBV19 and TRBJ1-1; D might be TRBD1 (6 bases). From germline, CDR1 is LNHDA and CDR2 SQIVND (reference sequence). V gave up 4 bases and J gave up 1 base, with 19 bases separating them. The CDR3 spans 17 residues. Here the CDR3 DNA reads TGTGCCAGTAGTACACCGGGATACAGGGCCCCGAACACTGAAGCTTTCTTT. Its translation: CASSTPGYRAPNTEAFF.

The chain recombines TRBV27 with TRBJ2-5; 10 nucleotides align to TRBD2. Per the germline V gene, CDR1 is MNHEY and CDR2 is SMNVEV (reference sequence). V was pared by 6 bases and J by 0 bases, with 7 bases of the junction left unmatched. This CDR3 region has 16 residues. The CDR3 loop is CASSPPTSGYQETQYF. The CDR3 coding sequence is TGTGCCAGCAGCCCACCGACTAGCGGGTACCAAGAGACCCAGTACTTC.

In DNA, the CDR3 is TGTGCCAGCAGCTTAGTCTCAGCGGGAGATCCCCCCGGCAATGAGCAGTTCTTC. It translates to CASSLVSAGDPPGNEQFF. V and J are TRBV13 and TRBJ2-1; TRBD2 matches at 8 bases. CDR1 is PRHDT, CDR2 FYEKMQ, per germline (reference sequence). Trimming removed 1 base from V and 6 bases from J; junction bases left unmatched: 14. The CDR3 length is 18 residues.

CDR3 coding DNA: TGTGCCAGCAGTCCGACGGGACAGCCGAACACTGAAGCTTTCTTT. Its protein is CASSPTGQPNTEAFF. The chain recombines TRBV2 with TRBJ1-1, with 7 bases aligning to TRBD1. V shed 5 bases, J shed 1 base, and the junction held 7 bases outside the gene matches. The germline V gene has CDR1 SNHLY and CDR2 FYNNEI. The CDR3 runs 15 residues. Variable domain in full (rest from reference TRBV2 and TRBJ1-1): EPEVTQTPSHQVTQMGQEVILRCVPISNHLYFYWYRQILGQKVEFLVSFYNNEISEKSEIFDDQFSVERPDGSNFTLKIRSTKLEDSAMYFCASSPTGQPNTEAFFGQGTRLTVV.

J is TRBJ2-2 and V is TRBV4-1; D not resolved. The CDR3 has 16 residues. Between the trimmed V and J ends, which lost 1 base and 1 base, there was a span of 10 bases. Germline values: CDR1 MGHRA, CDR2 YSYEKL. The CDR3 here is CASSQVTKRNTGELFF. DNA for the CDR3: TGCGCCAGCAGCCAAGTTACGAAGCGGAACACCGGGGAGCTGTTTTTT.

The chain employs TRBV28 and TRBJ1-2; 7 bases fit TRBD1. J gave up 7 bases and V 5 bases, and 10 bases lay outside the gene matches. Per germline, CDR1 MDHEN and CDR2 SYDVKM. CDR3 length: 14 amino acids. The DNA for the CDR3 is TGTGCCAGCAGTGAGACAGGGTCGCCCTCTGGCTACACCTTC. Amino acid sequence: CASSETGSPSGYTF.

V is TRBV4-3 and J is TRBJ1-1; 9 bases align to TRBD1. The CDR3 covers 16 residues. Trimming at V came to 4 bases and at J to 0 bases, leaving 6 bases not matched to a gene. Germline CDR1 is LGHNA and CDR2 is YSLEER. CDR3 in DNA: TGCGCCAGCAGCCGCGGGACAGGGAGATTGAACACTGAAGCTTTCTTT. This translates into CASSRGTGRLNTEAFF.

The chain's CDR3 is CASSPPMGVTGYSPLHF. For the CDR3, the DNA is TGTGCCAGCAGCCCTCCCATGGGCGTAACTGGTTATTCACCCCTCCACTTT. The V and J genes are TRBV28 and TRBJ1-6; D is ambiguous. The CDR3 has 17 residues. Germline CDR1 reads MDHEN; CDR2 reads SYDVKM. Trimming took 6 bases from V and 8 from J, leaving 23 bases between them.

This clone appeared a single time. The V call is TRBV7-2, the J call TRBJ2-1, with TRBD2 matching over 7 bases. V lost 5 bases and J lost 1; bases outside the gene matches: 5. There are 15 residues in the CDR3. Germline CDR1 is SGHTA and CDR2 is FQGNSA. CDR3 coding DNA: TGTGCCAGCAGCCAACTAGCGTCATCCTACAATGAGCAGTTCTTC. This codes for CASSQLASSYNEQFF.

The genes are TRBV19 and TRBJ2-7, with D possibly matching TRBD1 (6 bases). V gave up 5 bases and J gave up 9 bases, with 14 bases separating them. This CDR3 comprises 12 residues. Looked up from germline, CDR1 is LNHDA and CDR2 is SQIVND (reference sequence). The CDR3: CASSAIQGRQYF. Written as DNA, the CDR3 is TGTGCCAGTAGTGCGATACAGGGACGGCAGTACTTC.

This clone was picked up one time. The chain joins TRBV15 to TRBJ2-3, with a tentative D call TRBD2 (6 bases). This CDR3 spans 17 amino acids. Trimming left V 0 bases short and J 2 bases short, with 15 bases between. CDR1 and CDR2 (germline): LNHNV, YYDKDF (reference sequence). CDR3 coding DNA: TGTGCCACCAGCAGAGACCCAAGGACGGGAGACACAGATACGCAGTATTTT. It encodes CATSRDPRTGDTDTQYF.

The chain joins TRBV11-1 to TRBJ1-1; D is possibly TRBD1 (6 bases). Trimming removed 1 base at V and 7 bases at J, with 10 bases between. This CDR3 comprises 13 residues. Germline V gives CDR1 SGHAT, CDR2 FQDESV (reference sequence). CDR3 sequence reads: CASSLEGGREAFF. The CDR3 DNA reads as TGTGCCAGCAGCTTAGAGGGGGGGCGTGAAGCTTTCTTT.

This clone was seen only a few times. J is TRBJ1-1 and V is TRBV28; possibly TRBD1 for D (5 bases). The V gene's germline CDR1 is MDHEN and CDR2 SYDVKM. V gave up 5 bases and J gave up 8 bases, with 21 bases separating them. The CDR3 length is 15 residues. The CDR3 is CASSPLGEGIAEAFF. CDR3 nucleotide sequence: TGTGCCAGCAGTCCCCTAGGGGAGGGAATTGCAGAAGCTTTCTTT.